The table lists the clone carrying this T cell receptor (beta chain) with many counts. This record comes from a study of T cells in Graves' hyperthyroidism and ophthalmopathy. CDR3 size: 14 residues. After removal of 5 bases from V and 8 bases from J, the junction contained 10 bases not matched to a gene. The source material, RNA transcripts, was used to amplify TCR beta CDR3 regions. The HTBI primer set served for first-round RT-PCR of the TCR CDR3. One entry per CDR3 protein, called by TCRdb with MiXCR from the multiplex PCR reads. The table shows roughly 380,000 distinct CDR3 sequences, with approximately 15% occurring only once.

Material for sequencing was blood. The chain joins TRBV12-3 or TRBV12-4 to TRBJ1-2; 8 bases map to TRBD1. The receptor was derived from a woman between 18 and 29 years old with Graves' hyperthyroidism. CDR3 in DNA: TGTGCCAGCAGTACCCGGACAGGGACTGGGGGCTACACCTTC. Protein: CASSTRTGTGGYTF.